This T cell receptor (beta chain) was captured by sequencing in a study of identical twins. Trimming took 4 bases from V and 4 from J; bases not matched to a gene: 4. CDR3 length: 14 residues. CDR1 is MGHRA and CDR2 is YSYEKL in the germline V gene. One entry per CDR3 protein results from TCRdb running MiXCR on the 5' RACE reads. The table shows approximately 210,000 distinct CDR3 sequences, with less than 20% occurring only once. The sample was also reused in another study, on T cells expressing NK-cell markers. As that report states: One observes that, in several donors, these clonotypes were also the leading ones within the CD3+CD56-NKG2C+ fraction.

This sequence originates from a woman aged 18 to 35 in good health. Sequencing was carried out using CD8+ T cells sorted from blood. J is TRBJ2-5 and V is TRBV4-1, with 9 bases that match TRBD2. The CDR3 DNA is TGCGCCAGCAGCCTTATTAGCGGGGGAGAGACCCAGTACTTC. Its protein product is CASSLISGGETQYF.